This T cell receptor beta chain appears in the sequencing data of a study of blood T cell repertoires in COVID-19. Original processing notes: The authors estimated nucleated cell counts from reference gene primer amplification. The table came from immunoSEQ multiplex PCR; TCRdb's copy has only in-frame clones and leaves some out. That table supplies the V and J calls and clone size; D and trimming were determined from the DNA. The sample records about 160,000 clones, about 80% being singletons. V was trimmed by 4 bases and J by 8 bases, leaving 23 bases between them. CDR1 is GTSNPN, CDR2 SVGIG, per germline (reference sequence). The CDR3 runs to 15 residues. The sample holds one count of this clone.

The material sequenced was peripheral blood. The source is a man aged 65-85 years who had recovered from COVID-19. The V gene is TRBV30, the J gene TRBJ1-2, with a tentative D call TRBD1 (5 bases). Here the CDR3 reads CAWISPRDSPAGYTF. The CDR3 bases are TGTGCCTGGATTTCTCCTCGGGACTCCCCGGCGGGCTACACCTTC.